These 30 T cell receptor beta chains share one sample of origin, sequenced in a study of TIL therapy for anti-PD-1-resistant metastatic lung cancer (dated by TCRdb to the early 2020s). The immunoSEQ v3 hsTCRB kit was used to amplify TCR beta CDR3 regions from genomic DNA through bias-controlled multiplex PCR. The table comes from immuneACCESS by way of TCRdb, which keeps in-frame sequences with V and J called. Part of the clones is missing from these tables; in studies checked, under half for an unresolved V gene and the rest for unknown reasons. The sample table shows 45,000 to 75,000 clones, and around 87% are seen once. Jointly, the top ten make up around 2.6% of the sample. What the time point label conveys for this sample: pre-treatment sample, taken before nivolumab and TIL therapy. The source was blood, collected at baseline. The receptors were sampled from a person between 25 and 79 years old with non-small cell lung cancer.

J is TRBJ2-1 and V is TRBV2; maybe TRBD2 (7 bases). V lost 9 bases to trimming and J lost 9 bases, with 21 bases between them. Looked up from germline, CDR1 is SNHLY and CDR2 is FYNNEI. This CDR3 comprises 14 residues. The CDR3 DNA is TGTGCCAGTGCTGACGGGGGGCCCTCAGGTGAGCAGTTCTTC. This sequence encodes CASADGGPSGEQFF.

The gene calls are TRBV2 and TRBJ1-5; D uncertain. The CDR3 loop spans 13 amino acids. Germline V gives CDR1 SNHLY, CDR2 FYNNEI. Trimming pared 11 bases from V and 0 bases from J, leaving 11 bases between. The CDR3 is CAGGLDSNQPQHF. The CDR3 DNA is TGTGCCGGCGGCCTAGATAGCAATCAGCCCCAGCATTTT.

V usage is TRBV7-6 and J usage is TRBJ1-5, with 10 bases identical to TRBD1. V dropped 10 bases and J dropped 5; count of bases not matched to a gene: 11. CDR3 length: 15 amino acids. Germline-derived CDR1 and CDR2 are SGHVS and FNYEAQ. The CDR3 bases are TGTGCCACCTCCCTGGGACAGGGGTTATATCAGCCCCAGCATTTT. Translating gives CATSLGQGLYQPQHF.

The chain's CDR3 is CASSTGQGNYGYTF. The CDR3 DNA reads as TGTGCCAGCAGTACCGGACAGGGGAACTATGGCTACACCTTC. This chain connects TRBV27 to TRBJ1-2; 9 nucleotides agree with TRBD1. The V segment lost 5 bases and the J segment 2 bases; nucleotides outside the gene matches: 3. There are 14 residues in the CDR3. Germline V CDR1 and CDR2: MNHEY, SMNVEV (reference sequence).

This clone was counted a single time. The V and J genes are TRBV19 and TRBJ2-1; a weak D match, TRBD1 (6 bases). This CDR3 has 15 amino acids. The ends were cut back, 2 bases at V and 0 bases at J, with 8 bases in the middle. Germline V CDR1 and CDR2: LNHDA, SQIVND (reference sequence). The CDR3 loop reads CASSIQGSSYNEQFF. The CDR3 nucleotides are TGTGCCAGTAGTATACAGGGGAGCTCCTACAATGAGCAGTTCTTC. The complete variable domain, with remaining parts taken from reference TRBV19 and TRBJ2-1, reads DGGITQSPKYLFRKEGQNVTLSCEQNLNHDAMYWYRQDPGQGLRLIYYSQIVNDFQKGDIAEGYSVSREKKESFPLTVTSAQKNPTAFYLCASSIQGSSYNEQFFGPGTRLTVL.

This sequence joins TRBV19 and TRBJ1-1, with D uncertain. Trimming took 5 bases from V and 4 from J, leaving 11 bases between them. The CDR3 extends over 13 amino acids. Germline V gives CDR1 LNHDA, CDR2 SQIVND (reference sequence). The CDR3, as DNA: TGTGCCAGTAGTCCAGTGGAGAGCACTGAAGCTTTCTTT. Translated: CASSPVESTEAFF.

The chain combines TRBV6-1 with TRBJ1-2, with a possible D match to TRBD1 (5 bases). V gave up 0 bases and J gave up 7 bases, with 12 bases separating them. CDR3 length: 14 residues. Germline V gene sequence: CDR1 MNHNS, CDR2 SASEGT. CDR3 coding DNA: TGTGCCAGCAGTGAAGCCCGGGACTGGGGTGGCTACACCTTC. It is translated as CASSEARDWGGYTF.

This chain links TRBV21-1 with TRBJ1-1. TRBV21-1 is deemed a pseudogene. This CDR3 region has 16 residues. CDR3 region: CASSKEEAEVNTEAFF. The CDR3 nucleotides are TGTGCCAGCAGCAAAGAGGAAGCAGAGGTGAACACTGAAGCTTTCTTT.

V gene TRBV7-6 combines with J gene TRBJ1-5; 9 bases fit TRBD1. J gave up 1 base and V 1 base, and 2 bases lay outside the gene matches. Germline CDR1 and CDR2: SGHVS and FNYEAQ. The CDR3 has 16 amino acids. CDR3 residues: CASSLVDRGSNQPQHF. DNA of the CDR3: TGTGCCAGCAGCTTAGTGGACAGGGGAAGCAATCAGCCCCAGCATTTT.

The V and J genes are TRBV18 and TRBJ2-1; TRBD2 matches at 14 bases. Germline V gene lookup returns CDR1 KGHSH and CDR2 LQKENI. The V gene end was trimmed by 0 bases and the J gene end by 10 bases; junction bases not matched to a gene: 5. This CDR3 has 16 residues. The CDR3: CASSPPGLAGASEQFF. The CDR3 DNA reads as TGTGCCAGCTCACCACCGGGACTAGCGGGGGCCTCCGAGCAGTTCTTC. Complete variable domain (other parts from reference TRBV18 and TRBJ2-1): NAGVMQNPRHLVRRRGQEARLRCSPMKGHSHVYWYRQLPEEGLKFMVYLQKENIIDESGMPKERFSAEFPKEGPSILRIQQVVRGDSAAYFCASSPPGLAGASEQFFGPGTRLTVL.

This clone was detected a few times. The chain couples TRBV7-2 to TRBJ2-7; no definite D call. V dropped 2 bases and J dropped 3 bases, with 2 bases sitting between them. Germline lookup yields CDR1 SGHTA and CDR2 FQGNSA. The CDR3 is made up of 11 amino acids. CDR3 loop: CASSLFYEQYF. Here the CDR3 DNA reads TGTGCCAGCAGCTTATTCTACGAGCAGTACTTC.

The chain carries TRBV2 and TRBJ1-3; no clear D. The length of the CDR3 is 15 residues. Germline V gene data show CDR1 as SNHLY and CDR2 as FYNNEI. Trimming left V 6 bases short and J 0 bases short, with 12 bases between. CDR3 amino acids: CASRLTQSSGNTIYF. The CDR3 DNA follows: TGTGCCAGCAGGCTGACCCAGAGCTCTGGAAACACCATATATTTT.

The chain employs TRBV10-3 and TRBJ2-2, with a tentative D call TRBD1 (6 bases). This CDR3 spans 13 amino acids. Germline V gene sequence: CDR1 ENHRY, CDR2 SYGVKD. V was trimmed by 9 bases and J by 5 bases, leaving 13 bases between them. The CDR3 reads CAIRTGLTGELFF. The CDR3 coding sequence is TGTGCCATTCGAACAGGGTTGACCGGGGAGCTGTTTTTT.

This chain connects TRBV6-5 to TRBJ2-7, with 9 bases aligning to TRBD1. The CDR3 consists of 14 residues. J was trimmed by 4 bases and V by 2 bases; bases with no gene match: 3. CDR1 is MNHEY and CDR2 is SVGAGI in the germline V gene. Here the CDR3 DNA reads TGTGCCAGCAGTTACATGGACAGGGGATACGAGCAGTACTTC. Its protein product is CASSYMDRGYEQYF.

V is TRBV5-5 and J is TRBJ2-2; no reliable D call. In germline, CDR1 is SGHKS, CDR2 YYEKEE (reference sequence). This CDR3 contains 16 residues. V was pared by 2 bases and J by 2 bases, with 13 bases between. The CDR3 coding sequence is TGTGCCAGCAGCTTCTTGGGTACCACAAACACCGGGGAGCTGTTTTTT. Translation gives CASSFLGTTNTGELFF.

The chain joins TRBV7-7 to TRBJ2-2; D is perhaps TRBD1 or TRBD2 (5 bases each). The germline V gene has CDR1 SSHAT and CDR2 FNYEAQ (reference sequence). The CDR3 extends over 12 amino acids. Trimming stripped 3 bases from V and 10 bases from J, with 9 bases between. This CDR3 is CASSFPGQELFF. CDR3 DNA: TGTGCCAGCAGCTTCCCGGGGCAGGAGCTGTTTTTT. The variable domain in full, completed from reference TRBV7-7 and TRBJ2-2, reads GAGVSQSPRYKVTKRGQDVTLRCDPISSHATLYWYQQALGQGPEFLTYFNYEAQPDKSGLPSDRFSAERPEGSISTLTIQRTEQRDSAMYRCASSFPGQELFFGEGSRLTVL.

The chain uses TRBV27 and TRBJ2-3; the D is unclear. Trimming stripped 8 bases from V and 7 bases from J, with 10 bases between. The CDR3 runs 11 residues. Germline V gives CDR1 MNHEY, CDR2 SMNVEV (reference sequence). The CDR3 reads CASAYFNTQYF. The CDR3 DNA reads TGTGCCAGCGCGTATTTTAATACGCAGTATTTT.

The gene calls are TRBV19 and TRBJ1-3, with 7 bases lining up with TRBD1. V gave up 6 bases and J gave up 4 bases; unmatched junction bases: 6. The germline V gene has CDR1 LNHDA and CDR2 SQIVND (reference sequence). The CDR3 spans 14 residues. DNA of the CDR3: TGTGCCAGTAGGGCGACAGGGCTCGGAAACACCATATATTTT. It specifies CASRATGLGNTIYF.

The rearrangement links TRBV3-1 (or the pseudogene TRBV3-2) to TRBJ2-3; D uncertain. Germline V gene lookup returns CDR1 LGHDT and CDR2 YNNKEL (reference sequence). The V and J ends lost 1 base and 14 bases respectively, with 16 bases between them. The CDR3 is 13 amino acids. CDR3 residues: CASSQALGHQPYF. The CDR3 nucleotides are TGTGCCAGCAGCCAAGCTCTAGGCCACCAGCCGTATTTT.

The chain joins TRBV9 to TRBJ2-2; tentative D call: TRBD2 (5 bases). Germline V CDR1 and CDR2: SGDLS, YYNGEE. CDR3 size: 15 residues. Trimming removed 0 bases at V and 7 bases at J, with 13 bases between. The CDR3 DNA is TGTGCCAGCAGCGTAGCCGGCGGGCTAAGCGGGGAGCTGTTTTTT. This translates into CASSVAGGLSGELFF.

This clone rates as medium-sized. This chain joins TRBV3-1 (or the pseudogene TRBV3-2) and TRBJ1-6; tentative D call: TRBD1 (5 bases). CDR1 is LGHDT, CDR2 YNNKEL, per germline (reference sequence). Trimming took 1 base from V and 10 from J, leaving 14 bases between them. CDR3 length equals 15 residues. The CDR3 reads CASSQAGGGRSPLHF. CDR3 nucleotide sequence: TGTGCCAGCAGCCAAGCGGGGGGAGGGAGATCACCCCTCCACTTT.

The chain uses TRBV3-1 (or the pseudogene TRBV3-2) and TRBJ1-1; the match to TRBD1 covers 8 bases. Germline loops: CDR1 LGHDT, CDR2 YNNKEL (reference sequence). The CDR3 is made up of 14 amino acids. V lost 5 bases and J lost 0; bases outside the gene matches: 2. The chain's CDR3 is CASSSQGVNTEAFF. CDR3 in DNA: TGTGCCAGCAGCTCACAGGGGGTGAACACTGAAGCTTTCTTT.

The chain links TRBV5-1 to TRBJ2-1; D may be TRBD1 (7 bases). This CDR3 is built from 14 residues. Germline loops: CDR1 SGHRS, CDR2 YFSETQ. V lost 1 base to trimming and J lost 5 bases, with 10 bases between them. CDR3 in DNA: TGCGCCAGCAGCTTGATCAGGGGGGACAATGAGCAGTTCTTC. It specifies CASSLIRGDNEQFF. Combining the CDR3 with reference TRBV5-1 and TRBJ2-1 gives the whole variable domain KAGVTQTPRYLIKTRGQQVTLSCSPISGHRSVSWYQQTPGQGLQFLFEYFSETQRNKGNFPGRFSGRQFSNSRSEMNVSTLELGDSALYLCASSLIRGDNEQFFGPGTRLTVL.

V is TRBV12-3 or TRBV12-4 and J is TRBJ1-3, with D possibly TRBD1 on 5 matching bases. V lost 11 bases and J lost 5, with 7 bases in between. This CDR3 has 10 residues. In nucleotides, the CDR3 is TGTGCCGGGGGTAGAAACACCATATATTTT. Its protein is CAGGRNTIYF.

This chain links TRBV27 with TRBJ2-7, with D unresolved. Germline CDR1 and CDR2: MNHEY and SMNVEV (reference sequence). V was shortened by 2 bases and J by 3 bases, with 17 bases between the two germline ends. This CDR3 comprises 16 residues. CDR3 sequence (DNA): TGTGCCAGCAGTTTAATAAGCGCCCCATTATTCTACGAGCAGTACTTC. Residues: CASSLISAPLFYEQYF.

This clone occurred once. The chain couples TRBV5-1 to TRBJ1-5; 8 bases align to TRBD1. Germline assignment: CDR1 SGHRS and CDR2 YFSETQ. The CDR3 is 15 amino acids. The V segment lost 4 bases and the J segment 1 base; nucleotides outside the gene matches: 4. Written as DNA, the CDR3 is TGCGCCAGCAGCCCATGGACAGGGAGCAATCAGCCCCAGCATTTT. It yields the protein CASSPWTGSNQPQHF.

This chain joins TRBV30 and TRBJ2-3, with 9 bases matching TRBD1. With V trimmed by 0 bases and J by 4 bases, 2 bases remained unmatched. The CDR3 loop spans 14 amino acids. Germline values: CDR1 GTSNPN, CDR2 SVGIG (reference sequence). In nucleotides, the CDR3 is TGTGCCTGGAGTGTACAGGGGGCCCCAGATACGCAGTATTTT. This translates into CAWSVQGAPDTQYF. The variable domain in full, completed from reference TRBV30 and TRBJ2-3, reads SQTIHQWPATLVQPVGSPLSLECTVEGTSNPNLYWYRQAAGRGLQLLFYSVGIGQISSEVPQNLSASRPQDRQFILSSKKLLLSDSGFYLCAWSVQGAPDTQYFGPGTRLTVL.

The chain links TRBV2 to TRBJ1-5, with TRBD1 as a possible D gene (5 bases). Trimming left V 6 bases short and J 0 bases short, with 12 bases between. This CDR3 has 15 amino acids. The germline V gene encodes CDR1 SNHLY and CDR2 FYNNEI. In nucleotides, the CDR3 is TGTGCCAGCAGCGATCGGGGGTATAGCAATCAGCCCCAGCATTTT. It yields the protein CASSDRGYSNQPQHF.

The chain recombines TRBV11-2 with TRBJ2-2; D might be TRBD1 or TRBD2, each matching 5 bases. Germline V lookup: CDR1 SGHAT, CDR2 FQNNGV. Trimming removed 5 bases from V and 1 base from J, with 14 bases in between. The CDR3 is 16 amino acids. This CDR3 is CASSPWPGLNTGELFF. In nucleotides, the CDR3 is TGTGCCAGCAGCCCGTGGCCGGGGCTGAACACCGGGGAGCTGTTTTTT.

The V call is TRBV18, the J call TRBJ1-1, with D unresolved. CDR3 length equals 13 residues. Looked up from germline, CDR1 is KGHSH and CDR2 is LQKENI. V was trimmed by 0 bases and J by 9 bases, leaving 11 bases between them. The CDR3 here is CASSPPLSEKAFF. The CDR3 bases are TGTGCCAGCTCACCACCGCTTTCAGAAAAAGCTTTCTTT.